Each of the 4 T cell receptor beta chains below was sequenced from the same sample in a study of T-cell memory formation after mild COVID-19. From the 5' RACE reads, TCRdb called clonotypes with MiXCR, one entry per CDR3 protein. This table has a few hundred thousand distinct CDR3 sequences, roughly 20% appearing once. What was sequenced was PBMCs or a T cell subset sorted from them (not recorded which). These receptors were collected from an adult woman who had mild COVID-19 (a few samples of this study predate the infection). Cell type and time point are not known.

V is TRBV3-1 and J is TRBJ2-1; 10 bases fit TRBD2. The trim removed 1 base at V and 4 bases at J, leaving 7 bases unmatched. CDR1 is LGHDT, CDR2 YNNKEL, per germline (reference sequence). The CDR3 has 17 amino acids. CDR3 sequence reads: CASSQGLAGVVYNEQFF. The CDR3 bases are TGTGCCAGCAGCCAAGGGCTAGCGGGAGTAGTATACAATGAGCAGTTCTTC.

This clonotype was seen more than once but under ten times. The genes are TRBV7-3 and TRBJ2-5; TRBD1 matches at 8 bases. The CDR3 is 15 residues long. J was trimmed by 4 bases and V by 5 bases; bases with no gene match: 9. CDR1 SGHTA and CDR2 FQGTGA come from the germline V gene. The CDR3 nucleotides read TGTGCCAGCAGCCCAGGGGGGACAGGCAGAGAGACCCAGTACTTC. Amino acids: CASSPGGTGRETQYF.

The rearrangement joins TRBV4-3 to TRBJ2-5; possibly TRBD2 for D (6 bases). The CDR3 extends over 14 amino acids. Germline CDR1 is LGHNA and CDR2 is YSLEER. V was clipped by 0 bases and J by 9 bases, with 14 bases between them. The DNA of the CDR3 is TGCGCCAGCAGCCAAGATCGCGGGGACGGGGCCCAGTACTTC. This sequence encodes CASSQDRGDGAQYF.

This clonotype occurred a few times. This sequence joins TRBV6-5 and TRBJ1-1; D is unresolved. V gave up 0 bases and J gave up 2 bases, with 7 bases separating them. CDR1 and CDR2 (germline): MNHEY, SVGAGI. This CDR3 has 14 residues. The CDR3 DNA sequence: TGTGCCAGCAGTTACTCTCTCGGCAACACTGAAGCTTTCTTT. Translating it yields CASSYSLGNTEAFF.